These 5 T cell receptor beta chains were sequenced from one sample in a study of T cells in localized non-small cell lung cancer (dated by TCRdb to the early 2020s). Receptor amplification or capture employed the immunoSEQ multiplex PCR assay. Not all clones reach the TCRdb copy of this immuneACCESS table, which keeps in-frame sequences only. Checked studies attribute under half of the gap to unresolved V genes and leave the rest unexplained. This sample is represented by around 64,000 clones; approximately 90% of them were singletons. 15% to 20% of the sample lies in the top ten. Sequenced material: peripheral blood, taken before any cancer treatment. The receptors were sampled from a man aged 40 to 70 with stage I lung adenocarcinoma.

The rearrangement links TRBV7-8 to TRBJ2-7; D not certain. The CDR3 covers 12 residues. V dropped 4 bases and J dropped 2 bases, with 6 bases sitting between them. CDR1 is SGHVS and CDR2 is FQNEAQ in the germline V gene. The CDR3 coding sequence is TGTGCCAGCAGCTATACACCCTACGAGCAGTACTTC. This translates into CASSYTPYEQYF. The variable domain in full, with the rest retrieved from reference TRBV7-8 and TRBJ2-7, is GAGVSQSPRYKVAKRGQDVALRCDPISGHVSLFWYQQALGQGPEFLTYFQNEAQLDKSGLPSDRFFAERPEGSVSTLKIQRTQQEDSAVYLCASSYTPYEQYFGPGTRLTVT.

The J gene is TRBJ2-2, the V gene TRBV4-2, with D possibly TRBD1 on 6 matching bases. CDR1 and CDR2 from the germline V gene are LGHNA and YNFKEQ. The CDR3 has 14 amino acids. Trimming left V 5 bases short and J 6 bases short, with 13 bases between. The CDR3 DNA follows: TGTGCCAGCAGCTACGGACAGTTCGCCGGGGAGCTGTTTTTT. Translating it yields CASSYGQFAGELFF.

The V gene is TRBV6-4, the J gene TRBJ2-3; D is perhaps TRBD1 (6 bases). Per germline, CDR1 MRHNA and CDR2 SNTAGT. V was clipped by 4 bases and J by 1 base, with 6 bases between them. The CDR3 contains 13 residues. The CDR3 nucleotides are TGTGCCAGCAGTGGGACAGGCACAGATACGCAGTATTTT. It yields the protein CASSGTGTDTQYF.

The J gene is TRBJ2-7, the V gene TRBV6-5; D unresolved. The CDR3 runs to 15 residues. The germline CDR1 and CDR2 sequences are MNHEY and SVGAGI. V lost 6 bases and J lost 4, with 19 bases in between. This CDR3 is CASRQDKDPPYEQYF. The CDR3 DNA is TGTGCCAGCAGACAAGACAAAGATCCCCCTTACGAGCAGTACTTC.

V is TRBV7-2 and J is TRBJ2-5; 11 nucleotides agree with TRBD2. The germline gives CDR1 SGHTA, CDR2 FQGNSA. V lost 3 bases and J lost 2; bases outside the gene matches: 5. There are 16 residues in the CDR3. CDR3 protein: CASSLTGTSGQETQYF. Written as DNA, the CDR3 is TGTGCCAGCAGCTTGACCGGGACTAGCGGACAAGAGACCCAGTACTTC.